This entry lists 5 T cell receptor beta chains sequenced from one sample in a study of T-cell reconstitution after alpha-beta-depleted transplantation in children (dated by TCRdb to the mid-2010s). The library was made by PCR. The sequencer was an Illumina HiSeq 2500. TCR libraries were prepared with molecular barcoding, using unique molecular identifiers to normalize TCRbeta repertoire quantification. TCRdb redid the processing of the public reads, applying fastp at Q25 and MiXCR, and retained in-frame beta chains. Merged by CDR3 protein, the rows form single entries marked with the most common genes and DNA. In this sample the table shows approximately 89,000 distinct CDR3 sequences, 15% to 17% of which occur a single time. Of the sample, 15% to 20% falls within the top ten clones. The sample's treatment or condition label, in plain terms: allogeneic hematopoietic cell transplantation with graft depleted of TCRalphabeta T cells and CD19 B cells.

Sequenced here: PBMCs, mostly from graft donor cells, sampled 180 days after TCRalphabeta/CD19-depleted stem cell transplant. The receptors shown here come from a male patient between 2 and 9 years old who had a stem cell transplant for acute lymphoblastic leukemia, so the T cells may come from the graft donor.

This chain's CDR3 is CASFTLSYEQYF. The DNA of the CDR3 is TGTGCCAGCTTCACACTGTCCTACGAGCAGTACTTC. The rearrangement uses TRBV7-6 and TRBJ2-7; no clear D gene. V dropped 8 bases and J dropped 1 base, with 9 bases sitting between them. CDR1 and CDR2 (germline): SGHVS, FNYEAQ. This CDR3 has 12 amino acids.

This chain joins TRBV6-5 and TRBJ1-2; D might be TRBD1 (6 bases). The V end lost 4 bases, the J end lost 8 bases, and 14 bases lay between the germline ends. The CDR3 consists of 13 residues. Germline V lookup: CDR1 MNHEY, CDR2 SVGAGI. The CDR3: CASSLGGELGYTF. The CDR3 region has the DNA TGTGCCAGCAGTTTAGGGGGGGAATTGGGCTACACCTTC.

V usage is TRBV25-1 and J usage is TRBJ1-4; the match to TRBD1 covers 8 bases. J lost 7 bases, V lost 3 bases, and 1 base had no gene match. In germline, CDR1 is MGHDK, CDR2 SYGVNS. The CDR3 sequence is 13 residues long. The CDR3 DNA is TGTGCCAGCAGTGAGCAGGGGGCTGAAAAACTGTTTTTT. It is translated as CASSEQGAEKLFF.

The sample holds a few counts of this clonotype. This chain joins TRBV12-3 or TRBV12-4 and TRBJ2-1, with 7 bases lining up with TRBD2. The CDR3 is made up of 15 amino acids. With V trimmed by 3 bases and J by 9 bases, 11 bases remained unmatched. The CDR3 loop is CASSLGRLASGEQFF. Here the CDR3 DNA reads TGTGCCAGCAGTTTGGGTCGACTAGCAAGTGGTGAGCAGTTCTTC.

As for this clonotype: Its ends do not fully match the called genes, so a read error is possible. This chain connects TRBV18 to TRBJ2-7; D is ambiguous. Germline CDR1 KGHSH, CDR2 LQKENI. The CDR3 consists of 14 residues. CDR3 sequence (DNA): TGTGCCAGCTCACCAGCCGGGTACTCCTGCGAGCAGTACTTC. It translates to CASSPAGYSCEQYF.